The 9 T cell receptor beta chains given below trace back to one sample, sequenced in a study of T cell responses to AZD1222 COVID-19 vaccine. Repertoires were generated with immunoSEQ multiplex PCR, while TCRdb's copy carries only in-frame clones and drops some. There are 100,000 or so clones in the sample; about 89% occur only once, and 4.5% lies in the top ten. The sample in question was peripheral blood, obtained on day 0 of AZD1222 vaccination. The receptors derive from an adult in good health.

The J gene is TRBJ2-3, the V gene TRBV2, with TRBD1 as a possible D gene (6 bases). The V and J ends lost 4 bases and 0 bases respectively, with 11 bases between them. The CDR3 covers 15 residues. The germline gives CDR1 SNHLY, CDR2 FYNNEI. The chain's CDR3 is CASSGRTDSTDTQYF. DNA for the CDR3: TGTGCCAGCAGTGGGCGGACAGACAGCACAGATACGCAGTATTTT.

This clone was seen only once. The genes are TRBV24-1 and TRBJ1-2, with D maybe TRBD1 (5 bases). CDR3 length equals 13 residues. Germline V gene data show CDR1 as KGHDR and CDR2 as SFDVKD. With 5 bases removed from V and 3 bases from J, the gap between germline ends came to 9 bases. The CDR3 DNA reads as TGTGCCACCAGTGTGGGGGACGACTATGGCTACACCTTC. Protein sequence: CATSVGDDYGYTF.

The chain has TRBV28 and TRBJ1-1; 7 bases agree with TRBD1. Germline V lookup: CDR1 MDHEN, CDR2 SYDVKM. Germline trimming cut 6 bases from V and 4 bases from J; bases unmatched to any gene: 14. The CDR3 is made up of 16 amino acids. CDR3 sequence (DNA): TGTGCCAGCAGACTTAGGGGGCGCGGTTCGGGCACTGAAGCTTTCTTT. The encoded protein is CASRLRGRGSGTEAFF.

This chain uses TRBV11-2 with TRBJ1-1; unclear D gene. V lost 1 base and J 3 bases, leaving 15 bases between the germline ends. CDR1 and CDR2 (germline): SGHAT, FQNNGV. The length of the CDR3 is 16 residues. The CDR3 loop is CASSLGGTVQYTEAFF. In nucleotides, the CDR3 is TGTGCCAGCAGCTTAGGAGGCACAGTACAATACACTGAAGCTTTCTTT. Looking up the rest from reference TRBV11-2 and TRBJ1-1 gives the full variable domain: EAGVAQSPRYKIIEKRQSVAFWCNPISGHATLYWYQQILGQGPKLLIQFQNNGVVDDSQLPKDRFSAERLKGVDSTLKIQPAKLEDSAVYLCASSLGGTVQYTEAFFGQGTRLTVV.

J is TRBJ1-2 and V is TRBV12-5; 7 nucleotides agree with TRBD1. CDR3 length: 14 residues. CDR1 is LGHNT and CDR2 is FRNRAP in the germline V gene. Trimming took 5 bases from V and 5 from J; bases not matched to a gene: 8. The DNA of the CDR3 is TGTGCTAGTGGTCCGGGGACAGAGGGGTATGGCTACACCTTC. It yields the protein CASGPGTEGYGYTF.

This sequence joins TRBV30 and TRBJ1-3, with D perhaps matching TRBD1 (5 bases). Trimming cost V 1 base and J 4 bases, with 8 bases left between them. This CDR3 has 13 residues. Germline CDR1 and CDR2: GTSNPN and SVGIG (reference sequence). CDR3 DNA: TGTGCCTGGAGTGCGGGGCACGGAAACACCATATATTTT. Translation: CAWSAGHGNTIYF.

V is TRBV2 and J is TRBJ1-2; D ambiguous. The CDR3 is made up of 12 amino acids. Per the germline V gene, CDR1 is SNHLY and CDR2 is FYNNEI. The V end was cut by 3 bases, the J end by 6 bases, with 8 bases between. The chain's CDR3 is CASSDYGDGYTF. DNA for the CDR3: TGTGCCAGCAGTGACTACGGGGATGGCTACACCTTC.

This sequence joins TRBV18 and TRBJ1-5; D is perhaps TRBD1 (6 bases). Trimming removed 3 bases from V and 2 bases from J, with 17 bases in between. The CDR3 extends over 17 amino acids. Germline V gene lookup returns CDR1 KGHSH and CDR2 LQKENI. The CDR3 bases are TGTGCCAGCTCACCTAAGCCCGGACAGATAGGCAATCAGCCCCAGCATTTT. Translation: CASSPKPGQIGNQPQHF.

The chain recombines TRBV12-5 with TRBJ2-2, with 8 bases fitting TRBD1. CDR1 and CDR2 (germline): LGHNT, FRNRAP. J lost 0 bases, V lost 3 bases, and 6 bases had no gene match. This CDR3 has 17 amino acids. CDR3 nucleotide sequence: TGTGCTAGTGGTTTTCAGGGGGCCTCCCCGAACACCGGGGAGCTGTTTTTT. It specifies CASGFQGASPNTGELFF.